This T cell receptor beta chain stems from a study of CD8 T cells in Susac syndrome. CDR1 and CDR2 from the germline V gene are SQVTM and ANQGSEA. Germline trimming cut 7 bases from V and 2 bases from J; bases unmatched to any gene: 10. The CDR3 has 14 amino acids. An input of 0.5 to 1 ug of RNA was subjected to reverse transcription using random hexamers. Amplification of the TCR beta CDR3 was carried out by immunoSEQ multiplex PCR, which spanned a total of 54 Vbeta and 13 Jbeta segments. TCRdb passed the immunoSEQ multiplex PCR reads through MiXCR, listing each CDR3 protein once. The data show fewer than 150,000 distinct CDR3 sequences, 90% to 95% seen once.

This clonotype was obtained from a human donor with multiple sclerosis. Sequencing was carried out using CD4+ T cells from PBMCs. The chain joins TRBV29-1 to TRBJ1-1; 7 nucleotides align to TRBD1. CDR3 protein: CSASYRGYNTEAFF. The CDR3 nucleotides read TGCAGCGCCTCATACAGGGGCTATAACACTGAAGCTTTCTTT.